This is a list of T cell receptor beta chains from one sample in a study of blood T cells in healthy people across ages. Using its own MiXCR run on the 5' RACE reads, TCRdb lists one record per CDR3 protein. The data hold about 800,000 distinct CDR3 sequences, with about three fifths observed a single time. Sequenced: blood. Every receptor here comes from a man aged 30 to 39 in good health. The CDR3 runs from the conserved cysteine through the conserved F or W. The D gene is left open where the match is weak. Only part of the rows carry a size: once, few, many, or a class if the clone is expanded.

>TRBD2|TRBV3-1|15|TRBJ2-1|.
CASSQVGTSYNEQFF
TGTGCCAGCAGCCAAGTGGGGACTAGCTACAATGAGCAGTTCTTC
>TRBD2|TRBV29-1|12|TRBJ2-5|.
CSVDSGSETQYF
TGCAGCGTTGATAGCGGGAGTGAGACCCAGTACTTC
>.|TRBV20-1|14|TRBJ1-2|.
CSAREAQVRYGYTF
TGCAGTGCCAGAGAAGCTCAGGTCCGATATGGCTACACCTTC
>.|TRBV4-1|11|TRBJ2-7|.
CASSQVGDLYF
TGCGCCAGCAGCCAAGTTGGGGACTTGTACTTC
>.|TRBV6-1|17|TRBJ1-5|.
CASSEAGWGNSNQPQHF
TGTGCCAGCAGCGAAGCAGGCTGGGGCAATAGCAATCAGCCCCAGCATTTT
>TRBD1|TRBV4-2|14|TRBJ2-7|.
CASSHTGDSYEQYF
TGTGCCAGCAGCCACACAGGGGACTCCTACGAGCAGTACTTC
>.|TRBV7-8|14|TRBJ2-3|.
CASSAEPPVDTQYF
TGTGCCAGCAGCGCGGAACCGCCGGTGGATACGCAGTATTTT
>TRBD2|TRBV5-1|13|TRBJ2-7|.
CASSLQREDEQYF
TGCGCCAGCAGCCTCCAGCGGGAGGACGAGCAGTACTTC
>.|TRBV20-1|13|TRBJ1-4|once
CSAQVVANEKLFF
TGCAGTGCGCAGGTTGTGGCTAATGAAAAACTGTTTTTT
>.|TRBV5-1|14|TRBJ2-1|.
CASGHPSSYNEQFF
TGCGCCAGCGGGCACCCCAGCTCCTACAATGAGCAGTTCTTC
>TRBD2|TRBV6-5|15|TRBJ2-7|few
CASSYSGLASGEQYF
TGTGCCAGCAGTTACAGCGGACTAGCCTCGGGCGAGCAGTACTTC
>TRBD2|TRBV7-9|12|TRBJ2-1|few
CASSVQAGEQFF
TGTGCCAGCAGCGTCCAAGCGGGAGAGCAGTTCTTC
>.|TRBV7-2|12|TRBJ1-6|many
CASSLQYSPLHF
TGTGCCAGCAGCTTACAATATTCACCCCTCCACTTT
>.|TRBV7-2|11|TRBJ2-1|.
CASSPWNEQFF
TGTGCCAGCAGCCCCTGGAATGAGCAGTTCTTC
>.|TRBV7-6|15|TRBJ2-7|.
CASSTAGDPRNEQYF
TGTGCCAGCAGCACCGCTGGGGACCCCCGGAACGAGCAGTACTTC
>.|TRBV6-5|16|TRBJ2-3|.
CASSYLSRGERDTQYF
TGTGCCAGCAGTTATCTTTCAAGGGGGGAGAGAGATACGCAGTATTTT